This T cell receptor beta chain comes out of a study of blood T cell repertoires in COVID-19. The wider study: Samples representing acute and convalescent COVID-19 were sourced from the United States, Italy and Spain. The cDNA or gDNA used as material had been derived from T cells, B-cell-depleted T cells, or PBMCs.

V was clipped by 1 base and J by 3 bases, with 9 bases between them. The CDR3 spans 14 residues. CDR1 is KGHSH and CDR2 is LQKENI in the germline V gene. Participant ages covered 18 to 89 years across 25 or so US areas. Self-reported history from a screening survey and questionnaire set each donor's cohort. This table comes from immunoSEQ multiplex PCR, and its TCRdb copy is limited to in-frame clones, with some not included. The data show 400,000 to 550,000 clones, 87% seen once. The sample was PBMCs or T cells enriched from blood (not recorded which). This chain connects TRBV18 to TRBJ1-1; D is perhaps TRBD1 (5 bases). This TCR was sampled from a woman aged 18-30 years with acute COVID-19. The CDR3 coding sequence is TGTGCCAGCTCACCACGGGGGGTAGACACTGAAGCTTTCTTT. As protein: CASSPRGVDTEAFF.